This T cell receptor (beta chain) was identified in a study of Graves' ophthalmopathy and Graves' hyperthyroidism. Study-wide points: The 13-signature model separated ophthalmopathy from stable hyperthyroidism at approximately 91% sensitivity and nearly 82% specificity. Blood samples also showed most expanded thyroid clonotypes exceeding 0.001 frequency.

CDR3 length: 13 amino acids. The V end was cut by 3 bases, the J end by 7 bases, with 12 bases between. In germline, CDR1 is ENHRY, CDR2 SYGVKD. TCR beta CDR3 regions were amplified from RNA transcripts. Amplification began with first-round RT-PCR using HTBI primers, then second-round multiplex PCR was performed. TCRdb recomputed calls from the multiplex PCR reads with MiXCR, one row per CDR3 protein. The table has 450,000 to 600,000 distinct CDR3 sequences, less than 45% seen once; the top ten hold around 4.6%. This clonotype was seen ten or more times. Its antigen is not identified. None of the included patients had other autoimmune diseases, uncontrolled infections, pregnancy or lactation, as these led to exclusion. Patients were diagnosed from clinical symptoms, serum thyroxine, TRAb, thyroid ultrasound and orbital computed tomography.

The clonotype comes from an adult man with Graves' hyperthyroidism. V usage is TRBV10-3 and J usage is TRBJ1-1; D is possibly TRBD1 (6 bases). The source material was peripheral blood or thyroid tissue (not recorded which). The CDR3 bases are TGTGCCATCAGTGAATCCCAGGGGAGTGAAGCTTTCTTT. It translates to CAISESQGSEAFF.